The 14 T cell receptor beta chains in this list originate from one sample, sequenced in a study of regulatory T cells in long-lasting Graves disease. The time point denotes: persistent/refractory GD, antithyroid drugs over 5 years with positive TRAb. There was RNA extracted from PBMCs, and the TCR library was made from it. Arm-PCR of CDR3 regions and iRepertoire HTBI primers were used to build TCR beta libraries. In TCRdb, the multiplex PCR reads were re-called with MiXCR into one record per CDR3 protein. The table records approximately 470,000 distinct CDR3 sequences, more than 20% of them present only once. Material: peripheral blood mononuclear cells (PBMCs), obtained when the disease was refractory, from a patient treated with antithyroid drugs. The receptor set was obtained from a female donor with Graves disease.

The rearrangement joins TRBV28 to TRBJ2-1, with 10 nucleotides matching TRBD2. The CDR3 is 12 residues long. Germline trimming cut 4 bases from V and 16 bases from J; bases unmatched to any gene: 7. Germline V CDR1 and CDR2: MDHEN, SYDVKM. The CDR3, as DNA: TGTGCCAGCAGTTACGGGACTAGCGTACTCTTCTTC. It is translated as CASSYGTSVLFF.

The table lists this clonotype with a few counts. V and J are TRBV6-1 and TRBJ1-1; D not certain. Germline V lookup: CDR1 MNHNS, CDR2 SASEGT. Trimming shortened V by 8 bases and J by 0 bases, and 16 bases separated the two germline ends. The length of the CDR3 is 15 residues. For the CDR3, the DNA is TGTGCCAGCGGACCCTGGGGTGCCATGAACACTGAAGCTTTCTTT. It encodes CASGPWGAMNTEAFF.

As for this clonotype: This sequence may be a read error, since a much larger clone differs from it by one base. The chain couples TRBV28 to TRBJ2-7, with a possible D match to TRBD1 (5 bases). Per germline, CDR1 MDHEN and CDR2 SYDVKM. The CDR3 sequence is 13 residues long. CDR3 amino acids: CVSTPGHAYEQYF. The CDR3 nucleotides read TGTGTCAGCACTCCCGGACACGCATACGAGCAGTACTTC.

This rearrangement joins TRBV19 to TRBJ1-5; D not certain. CDR1 is LNHDA, CDR2 SQIVND, per germline (reference sequence). The CDR3 has 16 residues. Trimming took 5 bases from V and 1 from J, leaving 15 bases between them. The CDR3, as DNA: TGTGCCAGTAGTCCTAGGACCCAATGGAGCAATCAGCCCCAGCATTTT. This encodes CASSPRTQWSNQPQHF.

J is TRBJ1-6 and V is TRBV7-8; 7 bases fit TRBD1. V gave up 2 bases and J gave up 13 bases; unmatched junction bases: 11. Germline CDR1 and CDR2: SGHVS and FQNEAQ. CDR3 length equals 15 residues. The CDR3 nucleotides read TGTGCCAGCAGCTTATATTTAGGGGGCTTGGAGCCCCTCCACTTT. Its translation is CASSLYLGGLEPLHF.

This clonotype has only a few counts. The V and J genes are TRBV7-2 and TRBJ2-5; the D is unclear. Germline V CDR1 and CDR2: SGHTA, FQGNSA. The length of the CDR3 is 16 residues. Trimming took off 5 bases at V and 5 bases at J, with 21 bases between the two ends. As DNA, the CDR3 is TGTGCCAGCAGCCCCGAAATCGGCCCTCCCCGGGAGACCCAGTACTTC. It is translated as CASSPEIGPPRETQYF.

This clonotype showed up many times. The chain employs TRBV28 and TRBJ1-1; TRBD1 agrees at 9 bases. Germline V lookup: CDR1 MDHEN, CDR2 SYDVKM. The CDR3 has 15 amino acids. V was pared by 5 bases and J by 6 bases, with 10 bases of the junction left unmatched. CDR3 in amino acids: CASSAQTGGWAEAFF. CDR3 nucleotide sequence: TGTGCCAGCAGTGCTCAAACAGGGGGCTGGGCTGAAGCTTTCTTT.

The genes are TRBV20-1 and TRBJ2-7; a weak D match, TRBD2 (5 bases). The germline gives CDR1 DFQATT, CDR2 SNEGSKA (reference sequence). The CDR3 contains 13 residues. The V end lost 6 bases, the J end lost 9 bases, and 21 bases lay between the germline ends. CDR3 residues: CSADLLSGGLQYF. CDR3 DNA sequence: TGCAGTGCGGACCTCCTCAGCGGCGGCCTGCAGTACTTC.

This clonotype was observed a few times. V usage is TRBV4-1 and J usage is TRBJ2-7; 8 nucleotides agree with TRBD2. Trimming removed 0 bases from V and 6 bases from J; junction bases left unmatched: 7. Germline-derived CDR1 and CDR2 are MGHRA and YSYEKL. The CDR3 consists of 15 residues. The CDR3 DNA follows: TGCGCCAGCAGCCAAGATCCCGGGAGGGGAATCGAGCAGTACTTC. This codes for CASSQDPGRGIEQYF.

The chain is built from TRBV27 and TRBJ2-3, with D possibly TRBD2 on 6 matching bases. V dropped 0 bases and J dropped 6 bases, with 22 bases sitting between them. Germline V CDR1 and CDR2: MNHEY, SMNVEV (reference sequence). This CDR3 has 18 amino acids. CDR3 amino acids: CASSLSPRGRTWGDTQYF. CDR3 coding DNA: TGTGCCAGCAGTTTATCCCCTCGGGGGAGGACATGGGGGGATACGCAGTATTTT.

V usage is TRBV7-9 and J usage is TRBJ2-5, with 10 positions matching TRBD1. The CDR3 is 15 residues long. Germline CDR1 SEHNR, CDR2 FQNEAQ (reference sequence). Unmatched junction bases numbered 8, after V lost 5 bases and J lost 5 bases. The CDR3, as DNA: TGTGCCAGCAGCACGCGACAGGGGGCGATGGAGACCCAGTACTTC. This gives the protein CASSTRQGAMETQYF.

This chain links TRBV5-1 with TRBJ2-7; 10 nucleotides line up with TRBD1. The CDR3 is 18 residues long. Germline CDR1 is SGHRS and CDR2 is YFSETQ. V lost 3 bases and J lost 3; bases outside the gene matches: 15. The CDR3 DNA follows: TGCGCCAGCAGCTCGCCCAAGACAGGGGGCGCATGGGACTACGAGCAGTACTTC. Amino acids: CASSSPKTGGAWDYEQYF. Using reference TRBV5-1 and TRBJ2-7 for the parts outside the CDR3, the full variable domain is KAGVTQTPRYLIKTRGQQVTLSCSPISGHRSVSWYQQTPGQGLQFLFEYFSETQRNKGNFPGRFSGRQFSNSRSEMNVSTLELGDSALYLCASSSPKTGGAWDYEQYFGPGTRLTVT.

The chain recombines TRBV6-1 with TRBJ2-7; D remains ambiguous. In germline, CDR1 is MNHNS, CDR2 SASEGT. The length of the CDR3 is 12 residues. Trimming removed 5 bases from V and 3 bases from J, with 8 bases in between. Here the CDR3 reads CASSLKVYEQYF. Written as DNA, the CDR3 is TGTGCCAGCAGTCTTAAGGTCTACGAGCAGTACTTC.

This clonotype was seen only a few times. The V gene is TRBV6-2 or TRBV6-3, the J gene TRBJ2-1, with 13 bases aligning to TRBD2. The V segment lost 6 bases and the J segment 5 bases; nucleotides outside the gene matches: 4. This CDR3 is built from 15 residues. Germline V gene sequence: CDR1 MNHEY, CDR2 SVGEGT. Here the CDR3 reads CASRGLAGLDNEQFF. CDR3 in DNA: TGTGCCAGCAGGGGACTAGCGGGGTTAGACAATGAGCAGTTCTTC.